One and the same sample provided the 32 T cell receptor beta chains below, sequenced in a study of human T cells and chemical hapten exposure. A single record per CDR3 protein comes from TCRdb applying MiXCR to the RACE reads. The sample holds some 94,000 distinct CDR3 sequences; around 11% are singletons and the top ten take roughly 2.1%. Documented time point: patch test 1, 2 weeks after DPC sensitization. Treatment given: therapeutic diphenylcyclopropenone sensitization with weekly scalp DPC. This material consisted of whole blood, taken in connection with sensitization to the hapten diphenylcyclopropenone (DPC). Source of these receptors: a woman aged 40 to 50 with alopecia areata. Some clones in this sample may be carry-over from other donors' samples.

This clonotype was seen more than once but under ten times. This chain links TRBV19 with TRBJ2-1, with D hard to call. The CDR3 contains 15 residues. Germline V gene data show CDR1 as LNHDA and CDR2 as SQIVND (reference sequence). Deletions cut 3 bases from V and 1 base from J, with 10 bases between. The CDR3 nucleotides read TGTGCCAGTAGTATGAGCGAGAAATCCTACAATGAGCAGTTCTTC. This translates into CASSMSEKSYNEQFF.

The CDR3 DNA is TGCAGCTCCTCGGTGGCTAGCGGGGAAGAGACCCAGTACTTC. It codes for CSSSVASGEETQYF. The gene calls are TRBV29-1 and TRBJ2-5; 9 bases are shared with TRBD2. The CDR3 runs to 14 residues. Germline V gives CDR1 SQVTM, CDR2 ANQGSEA. The V segment lost 8 bases and the J segment 3 bases; nucleotides outside the gene matches: 10. Complete variable domain (other parts from reference TRBV29-1 and TRBJ2-5): SAVISQKPSRDICQRGTSLTIQCQVDSQVTMMFWYRQQPGQSLTLIATANQGSEATYESGFVIDKFPISRPNLTFSTLTVSNMSPEDSSIYLCSSSVASGEETQYFGPGTRLLVL.

This clonotype occurred many times. The gene calls are TRBV7-9 and TRBJ1-1; D is undetermined. The CDR3 totals 15 residues. V lost 0 bases and J 0 bases, leaving 8 bases between the germline ends. Germline V gene sequence: CDR1 SEHNR, CDR2 FQNEAQ (reference sequence). In nucleotides, the CDR3 is TGTGCCAGCAGCTTAGCGGAGGTGATGAACACTGAAGCTTTCTTT. Its translation: CASSLAEVMNTEAFF.

This chain links TRBV19 with TRBJ2-5; D not resolved. Germline CDR1 reads LNHDA; CDR2 reads SQIVND (reference sequence). Trimming shortened V by 7 bases and J by 9 bases, and 18 bases separated the two germline ends. The CDR3 length is 13 residues. This CDR3 reads CASIGPPLQSQYF. For the CDR3, the DNA is TGTGCCAGTATTGGACCCCCGCTGCAGTCCCAGTACTTC. Filled out from reference TRBV19 and TRBJ2-5, the complete variable domain reads DGGITQSPKYLFRKEGQNVTLSCEQNLNHDAMYWYRQDPGQGLRLIYYSQIVNDFQKGDIAEGYSVSREKKESFPLTVTSAQKNPTAFYLCASIGPPLQSQYFGPGTRLLVL.

This clonotype has just a few counts. The chain is built from TRBV6-5 and TRBJ2-6; D ambiguous. Germline CDR1 MNHEY, CDR2 SVGAGI. Deletions cut 11 bases from V and 0 bases from J, with 20 bases between. This CDR3 contains 17 residues. The CDR3 protein is CAGTFGRHRSGANVLTF. The CDR3 DNA reads TGTGCCGGTACTTTCGGGCGCCATCGCTCTGGGGCCAACGTCCTGACTTTC.

Only a few counts were recorded for this clonotype. J is TRBJ2-5 and V is TRBV7-2; D gene unclear. V dropped 5 bases and J dropped 0 bases, with 7 bases sitting between them. Germline CDR1 SGHTA, CDR2 FQGNSA. This CDR3 region has 13 residues. CDR3 in amino acids: CASSPSYQETQYF. CDR3 nucleotides: TGTGCCAGCAGCCCATCGTACCAAGAGACCCAGTACTTC.

This clonotype has at least ten counts. This chain connects TRBV6-2 or TRBV6-3 to TRBJ2-1, with 14 nucleotides matching TRBD2. The CDR3 loop spans 18 amino acids. Trimming at V came to 6 bases and at J to 1 base, leaving 8 bases not matched to a gene. Germline V gives CDR1 MNHEY, CDR2 SVGEGT. CDR3 region: CASSKTSGRAMSYNEQFF. The CDR3 coding sequence is TGTGCCAGCAGCAAGACTAGCGGGAGGGCCATGTCCTACAATGAGCAGTTCTTC.

This clonotype has a count of ten or more. The V call is TRBV27, the J call TRBJ2-7; 7 bases map to TRBD2. Germline CDR1 MNHEY, CDR2 SMNVEV (reference sequence). The CDR3 runs to 14 residues. The trim removed 2 bases at V and 3 bases at J, leaving 4 bases unmatched. CDR3 DNA: TGTGCCAGCAGTTTAAGGGAGGGTAACTACGAGCAGTACTTC. Residues: CASSLREGNYEQYF.

This chain connects TRBV6-2 or TRBV6-3 to TRBJ2-6; no reliable D call. The germline gives CDR1 MNHEY, CDR2 SVGEGT. This CDR3 has 15 amino acids. V was trimmed by 8 bases and J by 0 bases, leaving 11 bases between them. CDR3 sequence reads: CASQDGRSGANVLTF. In DNA form, the CDR3 reads TGTGCCAGCCAGGACGGCCGCTCTGGGGCCAACGTCCTGACTTTC.

The gene calls are TRBV2 and TRBJ2-4, with D perhaps matching TRBD1 (10 bases). V was shortened by 9 bases and J by 4 bases, with 25 bases between the two germline ends. The CDR3 spans 17 residues. Germline loops: CDR1 SNHLY, CDR2 FYNNEI. Here the CDR3 DNA reads TGTGCCAGTTCCGGGACAGGGGCTCTAGCGGGGAAAAACATTCAGTACTTC. This codes for CASSGTGALAGKNIQYF.

The chain joins TRBV18 to TRBJ1-1; 8 bases match TRBD1. V lost 3 bases and J lost 3; bases outside the gene matches: 6. There are 15 residues in the CDR3. Germline assignment: CDR1 KGHSH and CDR2 LQKENI. In nucleotides, the CDR3 is TGTGCCAGCTCACCCCGGACAGGGTGGGACACTGAAGCTTTCTTT. It is translated as CASSPRTGWDTEAFF. The complete variable domain, with remaining parts taken from reference TRBV18 and TRBJ1-1, reads NAGVMQNPRHLVRRRGQEARLRCSPMKGHSHVYWYRQLPEEGLKFMVYLQKENIIDESGMPKERFSAEFPKEGPSILRIQQVVRGDSAAYFCASSPRTGWDTEAFFGQGTRLTVV.

This clonotype was seen a few times. This sequence joins TRBV11-2 and TRBJ2-5, with TRBD1 matching over 8 bases. Germline lookup yields CDR1 SGHAT and CDR2 FQNNGV. The V gene end was trimmed by 0 bases and the J gene end by 1 base; junction bases not matched to a gene: 1. This CDR3 comprises 15 residues. The CDR3 region is CASSLETGVQETQYF. The CDR3 nucleotides read TGTGCCAGCAGCTTAGAGACAGGGGTCCAAGAGACCCAGTACTTC.

The chain links TRBV6-5 to TRBJ2-3; D not certain. The CDR3 has 13 amino acids. Trimming took 2 bases from V and 3 from J, leaving 6 bases between them. From germline, CDR1 is MNHEY and CDR2 SVGAGI. The CDR3 nucleotides are TGTGCCAGCAGTTACGGGGAAACAGATACGCAGTATTTT. It is translated as CASSYGETDTQYF.

Points on this clonotype: This may arise from a read error, as a much more abundant clone is one base away. The genes are TRBV7-3 and TRBJ2-2, with 8 positions matching TRBD1. Germline V gene sequence: CDR1 SGHTA, CDR2 FQGTGA. This CDR3 comprises 14 residues. CDR3: CVSSLDRDTGELFF. The CDR3 DNA follows: TGTGTCAGCAGCTTGGACAGGGACACCGGGGAGCTGTTTTTT.

The chain combines TRBV11-2 with TRBJ2-5; possibly TRBD2 for D (5 bases). Germline values: CDR1 SGHAT, CDR2 FQNNGV. V was trimmed by 5 bases and J by 5 bases, leaving 21 bases between them. The CDR3 length is 16 residues. Here the CDR3 DNA reads TGTGCCAGCAGCCAGATAAAACCGGGATGGAGGGAGACCCAGTACTTC. Translating it yields CASSQIKPGWRETQYF.

This clonotype appeared many times. The chain has TRBV7-8 and TRBJ2-1; 8 bases match TRBD2. In germline, CDR1 is SGHVS, CDR2 FQNEAQ. The CDR3 totals 15 residues. V was clipped by 5 bases and J by 0 bases; unmatched bases: 3. CDR3 DNA: TGTGCCAGCAGCAAGAGCGGGAGCTCCTACAATGAGCAGTTCTTC. Protein: CASSKSGSSYNEQFF.

This clonotype was detected only a few times. The chain combines TRBV6-1 with TRBJ2-7; 10 bases are shared with TRBD2. V was clipped by 1 base and J by 7 bases; unmatched bases: 7. Germline lookup yields CDR1 MNHNS and CDR2 SASEGT. The CDR3 is 15 residues long. The CDR3 spells CASSEGLAGAEEQYF. The CDR3 DNA is TGTGCCAGCAGTGAAGGCCTAGCGGGAGCGGAAGAGCAGTACTTC.

The table lists this clonotype with many counts. This CDR3 is CASSAMGAGAGNTEAFF. CDR3 nucleotides: TGTGCCAGCAGCGCGATGGGAGCGGGTGCCGGGAACACTGAAGCTTTCTTT. The chain has TRBV9 and TRBJ1-1; no clear D. Germline V gives CDR1 SGDLS, CDR2 YYNGEE. The V end was cut by 3 bases, the J end by 1 base, with 19 bases between. This CDR3 contains 17 residues.

The chain has TRBV7-2 and TRBJ2-2, with TRBD1 as a possible D gene (5 bases). There are 14 residues in the CDR3. Trimming took 5 bases from V and 6 from J, leaving 13 bases between them. CDR1 SGHTA and CDR2 FQGNSA come from the germline V gene. The CDR3 sequence: CASSAQGNAGELFF. DNA for the CDR3: TGTGCCAGCAGCGCCCAGGGTAATGCCGGGGAGCTGTTTTTT.

J is TRBJ2-3 and V is TRBV20-1; 11 nucleotides align to TRBD2. Germline trimming cut 5 bases from V and 4 bases from J; bases unmatched to any gene: 5. The CDR3 has 14 residues. The germline gives CDR1 DFQATT, CDR2 SNEGSKA (reference sequence). CDR3 coding DNA: TGCAGTGCTCCACTAGCGGGAGTTTCAGATACGCAGTATTTT. Protein product: CSAPLAGVSDTQYF.

This clonotype has only a few counts. The genes are TRBV2 and TRBJ1-4; 7 bases agree with TRBD1. The V gene's germline CDR1 is SNHLY and CDR2 FYNNEI. The CDR3 is 19 residues long. Trimming at V came to 3 bases and at J to 2 bases, leaving 15 bases not matched to a gene. The CDR3 nucleotides are TGTGCCAGCAGTGATCCCGCCAGGGGGGTAATTAGGACTAATGAAAAACTGTTTTTT. It yields the protein CASSDPARGVIRTNEKLFF.

The rearrangement joins TRBV18 to TRBJ2-3; D is undetermined. Germline V gene data show CDR1 as KGHSH and CDR2 as LQKENI. V was cut by 3 bases and J by 2 bases, with 9 bases left in between. The CDR3 has 14 residues. The CDR3 reads CASSPLPATDTQYF. For the CDR3, the DNA is TGTGCCAGCTCACCCCTCCCGGCCACAGATACGCAGTATTTT.

In this sample, this clonotype turned up many times. The chain carries TRBV2 and TRBJ1-2; no clear D gene. CDR1 and CDR2 (germline): SNHLY, FYNNEI. The CDR3 is made up of 14 amino acids. Trimming took off 2 bases at V and 8 bases at J, with 15 bases between the two ends. CDR3 protein: CASSERIGYSGYTF. The CDR3 DNA reads TGTGCCAGCAGTGAACGCATAGGTTACTCCGGCTACACCTTC.

This clonotype has only a few counts. This chain connects TRBV6-2 or TRBV6-3 to TRBJ2-5; weak D call: TRBD1 (6 bases). The length of the CDR3 is 17 residues. Germline CDR1 reads MNHEY; CDR2 reads SVGEGT. Between the trimmed V and J ends, which lost 5 bases and 1 base, there was a span of 20 bases. The CDR3 protein is CASSPNWGRTTQETQYF. CDR3 sequence (DNA): TGTGCCAGCAGTCCCAACTGGGGGCGGACAACCCAAGAGACCCAGTACTTC.

This clonotype occurred a few times. The genes are TRBV7-2 and TRBJ2-1; D is possibly TRBD1 or TRBD2 (5 bases each). The CDR3 consists of 14 residues. V was pared by 0 bases and J by 9 bases, with 12 bases between. The germline V gene has CDR1 SGHTA and CDR2 FQGNSA. The CDR3 loop reads CASSLAREGTEQFF. The CDR3 bases are TGTGCCAGCAGCTTAGCCCGAGAGGGGACTGAGCAGTTCTTC.

V usage is TRBV28 and J usage is TRBJ1-5; 10 bases align to TRBD1. Germline assignment: CDR1 MDHEN and CDR2 SYDVKM. V trimming: 2 bases; J trimming: 2 bases; junction bases outside the gene matches: 3. This CDR3 region has 16 residues. The CDR3, as DNA: TGTGCCAGCAGTTTACCCGGGACAGGGGGCAATCAGCCCCAGCATTTT. Translation gives CASSLPGTGGNQPQHF.

This clonotype turned up a few times. This sequence joins TRBV6-2 or TRBV6-3 and TRBJ2-7; TRBD2 might be the D (5 bases). The CDR3 is 16 amino acids. CDR1 and CDR2 from the germline V gene are MNHEY and SVGEGT. V dropped 6 bases and J dropped 1 base, with 19 bases sitting between them. The CDR3 here is CASSLLWSGSSYEQYF. The CDR3, as DNA: TGTGCCAGCAGCCTCCTATGGAGCGGTTCTTCCTACGAGCAGTACTTC.

A single count supports this clonotype. This could be a read error, since a much larger clone is one nucleotide away. The chain carries TRBV28 and TRBJ2-1, with a possible D match to TRBD2 (6 bases). CDR3 length: 13 amino acids. Germline loops: CDR1 MDHEN, CDR2 SYDVKM. V was clipped by 5 bases and J by 6 bases, with 11 bases between them. CDR3 region: CASSPGDFNEQFF. The CDR3 region has the DNA TGTGCCAGCAGTCCCGGGGACTTCAATGAGCAGTTCTTC.

The chain joins TRBV4-2 to TRBJ2-2; D gene ambiguous. This CDR3 is built from 14 residues. Trimming took 0 bases from V and 3 from J, leaving 5 bases between them. Germline CDR1 reads LGHNA; CDR2 reads YNFKEQ. The CDR3 DNA follows: TGTGCCAGCAGCCAAGAACGGTACACCGGGGAGCTGTTTTTT. This gives the protein CASSQERYTGELFF.

This clonotype showed up just a few times. This chain joins TRBV6-5 and TRBJ2-3; D gene unclear. CDR1 is MNHEY, CDR2 SVGAGI, per germline. V was pared by 6 bases and J by 0 bases, with 13 bases between. The CDR3 is 15 amino acids. CDR3 residues: CASSTLLGSTDTQYF. Here the CDR3 DNA reads TGTGCCAGCAGCACCCTTCTGGGGAGCACAGATACGCAGTATTTT.

Many counts were recorded for this clonotype. V is TRBV6-2 or TRBV6-3 and J is TRBJ2-1, with 13 bases lining up with TRBD2. The CDR3 runs 15 residues. Germline CDR1 reads MNHEY; CDR2 reads SVGEGT. V shed 4 bases, J shed 6 bases, and the junction held 3 bases outside the gene matches. The CDR3: CASSWTSGSSNEQFF. In DNA form, the CDR3 reads TGTGCCAGCAGTTGGACTAGCGGGAGTAGCAATGAGCAGTTCTTC.

The sample holds many counts of this clonotype. The V gene is TRBV3-1, the J gene TRBJ2-2; TRBD1 matches at 7 bases. CDR3 size: 17 residues. Germline V gene lookup returns CDR1 LGHDT and CDR2 YNNKEL (reference sequence). After removal of 4 bases from V and 1 base from J, the junction contained 9 bases not matched to a gene. Here the CDR3 DNA reads TGTGCCAGCAGCCCCCTTCGGAGGACAGGGAACACCGGGGAGCTGTTTTTT. Protein: CASSPLRRTGNTGELFF.